Listed here are 28 T cell receptor beta chains from one sample, sequenced in a study of blood T cells in healthy people across ages. A J-beta primer mix and a sample-barcoded 5' primer were used in a second PCR of about 7 to 12 cycles. MiXCR, run by TCRdb on the 5' RACE reads, gives a single entry per CDR3 protein. The repertoire has 1,300,000 or so distinct CDR3 sequences, 45% to 70% of them found once; the top ten carry 5.5% to 8%. The specimen was blood. The source of these receptors is a man younger than 35 in good health.

V gene TRBV6-6 combines with J gene TRBJ1-2; D might be TRBD1 (6 bases). CDR3 length: 14 residues. Germline CDR1 reads MNHNY; CDR2 reads SVGAGI (reference sequence). V was pared by 6 bases and J by 0 bases, with 11 bases between. The CDR3 nucleotides are TGTGCCAGCAGCATGGACAGACCTAACTATGGCTACACCTTC. Encoded protein: CASSMDRPNYGYTF.

J is TRBJ2-5 and V is TRBV7-2, with D possibly matching TRBD2 (5 bases). TRBJ2-7 explains the end of the DNA better; the J call may be wrong. The germline gives CDR1 SGHTA, CDR2 FQGNSA. This CDR3 region has 15 residues. CDR3 nucleotides: TGTGCCAGCAGCTTAGCTATTACCGGAGGCCACGAGCAGTACTTC. Protein: CASSLAITGGHEQYF.

This clonotype was picked up many times. This chain's CDR3 is CASSLTSGTYEQYF. CDR3 DNA sequence: TGTGCCAGCAGTTTGACTAGCGGGACCTACGAGCAGTACTTC. The J gene is TRBJ2-7, the V gene TRBV12-3 or TRBV12-4; 11 bases map to TRBD2. CDR3 length: 14 residues. Unmatched junction bases numbered 0, after V lost 3 bases and J lost 2 bases.

The chain has TRBV20-1 and TRBJ2-7, with D hard to call. Trimming took 0 bases from V and 0 from J, leaving 12 bases between them. CDR3 size: 15 residues. CDR1 is DFQATT, CDR2 SNEGSKA, per germline (reference sequence). CDR3 in amino acids: CSARDPGSYSYEQYF. For the CDR3, the DNA is TGCAGTGCTAGAGATCCGGGCAGCTACTCCTACGAGCAGTACTTC.

The CDR3 sequence: CASSLAPSEEEKLFF. For the CDR3, the DNA is TGTGCCAGCAGCTTAGCGCCCTCGGAGGAGGAAAAACTGTTTTTT. The V gene is TRBV5-6, the J gene TRBJ1-4; D is uncertain. Trimming left V 2 bases short and J 8 bases short, with 16 bases between. The germline V gene has CDR1 SGHDT and CDR2 YYEEEE. CDR3 length: 15 amino acids.

This chain joins TRBV20-1 and TRBJ2-1; perhaps TRBD2 as D (6 bases). Germline V gene sequence: CDR1 DFQATT, CDR2 SNEGSKA (reference sequence). Trimming cost V 0 bases and J 7 bases, with 22 bases left between them. The CDR3 sequence is 17 residues long. The CDR3 region is CSARDFRPIVRGNEQFF. CDR3 DNA: TGCAGTGCTAGAGATTTTAGGCCGATAGTCCGGGGGAATGAGCAGTTCTTC.

CDR3 loop: CASSQESTYNSPLHF. The CDR3 nucleotides read TGCGCCAGCAGCCAAGAGAGCACCTATAATTCACCCCTCCACTTT. The genes are TRBV4-3 and TRBJ1-6; D call uncertain. The CDR3 length is 15 residues. Deletions cut 0 bases from V and 2 bases from J, with 5 bases between. Germline CDR1 is LGHNA and CDR2 is YSLEER.

The chain has TRBV20-1 and TRBJ2-1; 9 bases line up with TRBD2. Trimming removed 0 bases from V and 3 bases from J; junction bases left unmatched: 6. The CDR3 is made up of 16 amino acids. Germline CDR1 DFQATT, CDR2 SNEGSKA (reference sequence). The CDR3 is CSARDGREGLYNEQFF. DNA of the CDR3: TGCAGTGCTAGAGATGGGCGGGAGGGTCTCTACAATGAGCAGTTCTTC.

This chain connects TRBV10-2 to TRBJ1-2; TRBD1 agrees at 10 bases. The J segment lost 5 bases and the V segment lost 3 bases, leaving 6 bases of the junction unmatched. Germline CDR1 is WSHSY and CDR2 is SAAADI. This CDR3 has 15 amino acids. The CDR3 DNA sequence: TGCGCCAGCAGTGATTCGGGACAGGGGCTGTATGGCTACACCTTC. Its translation: CASSDSGQGLYGYTF.

The table lists this clonotype with a few counts. This rearrangement joins TRBV7-9 to TRBJ2-7; 10 bases line up with TRBD1. CDR1 and CDR2 from the germline V gene are SEHNR and FQNEAQ (reference sequence). The CDR3 is made up of 16 amino acids. The V gene end was trimmed by 5 bases and the J gene end by 5 bases; junction bases not matched to a gene: 12. The CDR3 sequence: CASSASLGTGDHEQYF. In DNA, the CDR3 is TGTGCCAGCAGCGCGTCCCTCGGGACAGGGGACCACGAGCAGTACTTC.

To note about this clonotype: Compared with germline, one end of the junction differs, possibly owing to a read error. The CDR3 region is CSARKAANIEAFF. In DNA, the CDR3 is TGCAGCGCCAGGAAGGCGGCCAACATTGAAGCTTTCTTT. The rearrangement joins TRBV29-1 to TRBJ1-1; D uncertain. Germline CDR1 SQVTM, CDR2 ANQGSEA. CDR3 length: 13 amino acids.

This chain joins TRBV28 and TRBJ1-4; a weak D match, TRBD1 (6 bases). Germline V CDR1 and CDR2: MDHEN, SYDVKM. Trimming cost V 9 bases and J 5 bases, with 22 bases left between them. The CDR3 has 16 amino acids. The CDR3 DNA reads as TGTGCCAGTAGCAGGCTACCGGGACAAGTGAATGAAAAACTGTTTTTT. Its protein is CASSRLPGQVNEKLFF. Full variable domain (remainder filled in from reference TRBV28 and TRBJ1-4): DVKVTQSSRYLVKRTGEKVFLECVQDMDHENMFWYRQDPGLGLRLIYFSYDVKMKEKGDIPEGYSVSREKKERFSLILESASTNQTSMYLCASSRLPGQVNEKLFFGSGTQLSVL.

The chain joins TRBV20-1 to TRBJ1-1, with unresolved D. Germline lookup yields CDR1 DFQATT and CDR2 SNEGSKA (reference sequence). Between the trimmed V and J ends, which lost 3 bases and 4 bases, there was a span of 9 bases. This CDR3 contains 12 residues. CDR3 in amino acids: CSARRLGTEAFF. The CDR3 DNA is TGCAGTGCTAGGCGGTTGGGCACTGAAGCTTTCTTT.

V gene TRBV4-3 combines with J gene TRBJ2-7; no clear D gene. V dropped 0 bases and J dropped 6 bases, with 12 bases sitting between them. The CDR3 loop spans 14 amino acids. Germline-derived CDR1 and CDR2 are LGHNA and YSLEER. The CDR3 bases are TGCGCCAGCAGCCAAGATTGGACCTCCGGCGAGCAGTACTTC. Translation: CASSQDWTSGEQYF.

A few counts support this clonotype. CDR3 coding DNA: TGCAGCGTTGGCTGGGGCCCCAATGAGCAGTTCTTC. It encodes CSVGWGPNEQFF. The chain links TRBV29-1 to TRBJ2-1; D may be TRBD1 (5 bases). The length of the CDR3 is 12 residues. V lost 4 bases, J lost 6 bases, and 10 bases lay in between. Germline V gives CDR1 SQVTM, CDR2 ANQGSEA.

This clonotype was picked up a small number of times. This chain connects TRBV7-2 to TRBJ2-3; 7 nucleotides match TRBD1. With 1 base clipped from V and 2 bases from J, the junction kept 3 bases outside the gene matches. Germline V gene sequence: CDR1 SGHTA, CDR2 FQGNSA. The CDR3 runs 15 residues. This CDR3 is CASSLGGQPTDTQYF. CDR3 nucleotides: TGTGCCAGCAGCTTAGGGGGACAGCCCACAGATACGCAGTATTTT.

Points on this clonotype: One end of the junction fails to match germline, which may point to a read error. The J gene is TRBJ1-6, the V gene TRBV27, with D hard to call. This CDR3 is built from 12 residues. CDR1 and CDR2 from the germline V gene are MNHEY and SMNVEV (reference sequence). The CDR3 loop is CAISFRASPLHF. CDR3 in DNA: TGTGCCATCAGTTTCCGGGCCTCACCCCTCCACTTT.

The rearrangement joins TRBV12-3 or TRBV12-4 to TRBJ2-3; unclear D gene. This CDR3 comprises 13 residues. V lost 5 bases and J 3 bases, leaving 9 bases between the germline ends. This CDR3 is CASSVLGTDTQYF. CDR3 coding DNA: TGTGCCAGCAGTGTCTTGGGGACAGATACGCAGTATTTT.

The rearrangement joins TRBV10-3 to TRBJ2-7; TRBD2 aligns across 8 bases. The J segment lost 7 bases and the V segment lost 0 bases, leaving 11 bases of the junction unmatched. The CDR3 length is 16 residues. The V gene's germline CDR1 is ENHRY and CDR2 SYGVKD. The CDR3 sequence: CAISESTASGRAEQYF. The CDR3, as DNA: TGTGCCATCAGTGAGTCGACGGCTAGCGGGCGAGCAGAGCAGTACTTC.

This clonotype was recorded a few times. The V gene is TRBV27, the J gene TRBJ1-2; 7 positions match TRBD1. This CDR3 contains 14 residues. CDR1 and CDR2 from the germline V gene are MNHEY and SMNVEV (reference sequence). V trimming: 6 bases; J trimming: 7 bases; junction bases outside the gene matches: 11. The DNA of the CDR3 is TGTGCCAGCAGCCCAACCGGGACAGTTGGTGGCTACACCTTC. Translating gives CASSPTGTVGGYTF.

This chain connects TRBV20-1 to TRBJ2-7, with D unresolved. The V end was cut by 4 bases, the J end by 2 bases, with 18 bases between. CDR3 length: 15 amino acids. Germline loops: CDR1 DFQATT, CDR2 SNEGSKA (reference sequence). The DNA for the CDR3 is TGCAGTGCTACTTTAGGCCCTCAGGAAACCTACGAGCAGTACTTC. It specifies CSATLGPQETYEQYF.

The CDR3 DNA sequence: TGTGCCAGCAGCCTAGGGGGACTGAGAGTCTTTCAAGAGACCCAGTACTTC. It encodes CASSLGGLRVFQETQYF. The rearrangement links TRBV7-2 to TRBJ2-5; D may be TRBD1 or TRBD2 (6 bases each). The V end was cut by 5 bases, the J end by 2 bases, with 21 bases between. Germline assignment: CDR1 SGHTA and CDR2 FQGNSA. This CDR3 is 17 amino acids long.

There are a few counts of this clonotype. This chain links TRBV15 with TRBJ2-4; D perhaps matches TRBD2 (5 bases). The DNA end lines up better with TRBJ2-7; the J call may be wrong. CDR3 length: 11 amino acids. Germline lookup yields CDR1 LNHNV and CDR2 YYDKDF (reference sequence). The CDR3 sequence is CATSSGDEQYF. The CDR3 DNA reads TGTGCCACCAGCAGCGGGGACGAGCAGTACTTC.

This clonotype appeared a single time. This chain joins TRBV5-6 and TRBJ2-4; tentative D call: TRBD2 (6 bases). Trimming took 4 bases from V and 5 from J, leaving 10 bases between them. The CDR3 extends over 13 amino acids. Germline CDR1 reads SGHDT; CDR2 reads YYEEEE. CDR3 sequence: CASSPSVENIQYF. CDR3 nucleotide sequence: TGTGCCAGCAGCCCTAGCGTTGAAAACATTCAGTACTTC.

The CDR3 reads CASSWPGQGEAFF. As DNA, the CDR3 is TGTGCCAGCAGTTGGCCAGGGCAGGGTGAAGCTTTCTTT. The chain has TRBV12-3 or TRBV12-4 and TRBJ1-1; possibly TRBD1 for D (5 bases). This CDR3 comprises 13 residues. Trimming removed 4 bases at V and 7 bases at J, with 13 bases between.

This clonotype was counted once. The rearrangement uses TRBV12-3 or TRBV12-4 and TRBJ2-5, with 12 bases identical to TRBD2. This CDR3 spans 15 amino acids. Trimming removed 2 bases from V and 11 bases from J; junction bases left unmatched: 9. CDR3 loop: CASSLLAGGTNEQYF. In DNA form, the CDR3 reads TGTGCCAGCAGTTTACTAGCGGGGGGGACCAATGAGCAGTACTTC.

The chain is built from TRBV29-1 and TRBJ2-1; TRBD2 agrees at 12 bases. Germline values: CDR1 SQVTM, CDR2 ANQGSEA. This CDR3 region has 17 residues. Unmatched junction bases numbered 11, after V lost 0 bases and J lost 8 bases. The CDR3 loop is CSVEDRETSGSWDEQFF. For the CDR3, the DNA is TGCAGCGTTGAAGATCGCGAGACTAGCGGGAGTTGGGATGAGCAGTTCTTC.

This chain connects TRBV20-1 to TRBJ2-1; D possibly corresponds to TRBD1 (5 bases). This CDR3 contains 15 residues. With 5 bases removed from V and 8 bases from J, the gap between germline ends came to 22 bases. CDR1 DFQATT and CDR2 SNEGSKA come from the germline V gene (reference sequence). CDR3 residues: CSAPSAGPLSHEQFF. CDR3 sequence (DNA): TGCAGTGCTCCCTCCGCAGGGCCCCTTAGCCATGAGCAGTTCTTC.